This section outlines one T cell receptor (beta chain) sequence together with its context. Its antigen is still unknown. This sample was taken from a study of early T cells in non-severe SARS-CoV-2 infection. Study results and limitations: Anti-spike CD8 responses were favored by VDJdb matching, which missed private and CD4 specificities.

Tagging with unique molecular identifiers was applied to individual cDNA molecules. TCRdb processed the 5' RACE reads anew with MiXCR; each CDR3 protein has one entry. The data show about 31,000 distinct CDR3 sequences, with roughly 5.7% seen just once and about 7% held by the top ten. The germline V and J ends were trimmed by 1 base and 7 bases, with 10 bases remaining between them. There are 14 residues in the CDR3. CDR1 SGHTA and CDR2 FQGNSA come from the germline V gene. The clonotype comes from an adult who was a healthcare worker with PCR-confirmed SARS-CoV-2 infection or an uninfected control (not recorded which). This rearrangement joins TRBV7-2 to TRBJ2-2; TRBD2 is a possible D gene (5 bases). The sequenced sample consisted of whole blood. The CDR3 DNA follows: TGTGCCAGCAGCTTAGACGCTAGCAGCGGGGAGCTGTTTTTT. This gives the protein CASSLDASSGELFF.